Given below is one T cell receptor beta chain in context. It lacks a known antigen. Nothing much larger sits one base from this clone, and base qualities are not available. The ViraFEST assay stimulated PBMC with viral peptide pools and then used TCR sequencing to identify antigen-specific CD4+ T cell clonotypes by expansion. After 10 to 11 days of culture, CD4+ T cells were isolated with the EasySep CD4+ T cell isolation kit. The absence of prior SARS-CoV-2 infection in healthy vaccine recipients was confirmed by negative nucleocapsid antibodies before and after vaccination. Approximately 2.1 million PBMC per well were cultured in IMDM with around 5% human AB serum, around 9.1 IU/ml IL-2 and gentamicin, plus 10 ug/ml peptides. On days 3 and 7, half of the culture medium was replaced with fresh IL-2-containing medium. Unless otherwise noted, each peptide stimulation condition was cultured in triplicate wells. PBMC were separated from whole blood using Ficoll-Paque Plus gradient centrifugation and were then either cryopreserved at -140C or used fresh. The overlapping peptide pools covered the spike proteins of SARS-CoV-2 and of the common cold coronaviruses HCoV-NL63, HCoV-OC43 and HCoV-229E. The QIAamp micro DNA kit was used to extract genomic DNA from the cultured CD4+ T cells.

The data belong to a study of vaccination effects on CD4 cells after COVID-19 (dated 2022 in TCRdb). Regarding the complete study: Participants received two doses of either the BNT162b2 or the mRNA-1273 mRNA SARS-CoV-2 vaccine. Altogether, 10 COVID-19 convalescent patients and a handful of SARS-CoV-2-naive healthy vaccine recipients made up the full study. In both COVID-19 convalescent patients and infection-naive vaccine recipients, the study compared SARS-CoV-2 spike-specific CD4+ TCR repertoires from before mRNA vaccination with those from after it. Cultures from other donors in the study were sequenced with the Oncomine TCR Beta short-read assay on an Illumina iSeq 100. Summary of the overall study and its limitations: Only a small number of convalescent patients were included, and no early post-infection timepoints were available, which limited the study. Clones induced by infection and clones induced by vaccination both contracted markedly at late timepoints after vaccination, which fits with T cell responses waning over time. Among healthy vaccine recipients, nearly all vaccine-induced clones were SARS-CoV-2 mono-reactive, and just 1 of 255 was cross-reactive with common cold coronaviruses.

Sequences SSHAT (CDR1) and FNYEAQ (CDR2) are obtained from the germline V gene (reference sequence). Here V drops 6 bases and J drops 3 bases, and the junction holds 8 bases not matched to any gene. From cysteine to phenylalanine, the CDR3 is 16 amino acids long. Only the CDR3 region is kept as DNA, spanning 48 bases read in frame from base 1. The library was produced with the immunoSEQ multiplex PCR assay. DNA from the CD4+ T cells that had been cultured and isolated underwent TCR beta CDR3 sequencing. The paper's processing steps were these. Non-productive TCR sequences were discarded, and reads were trimmed to the CDR3 region, with only CDR3s of 7 or more amino acids retained. The MANAFEST web app was used to pick out antigen-specific clonotypes by comparing their expansion in peptide wells with that in reference cultures. Positive clones required FDR<0.05 expansion versus reference and all other wells, odds ratio above 5, and frequency above 0.1% in two replicate wells. Clonotypes significantly expanded in SARS-CoV-2 spike wells and in at least one common cold coronavirus spike condition were defined as cross-reactive. Using the stringdist R package, CDR3 similarity was measured by Levenshtein distance, and unrooted trees were constructed with ape in R 3.6.1. Drawn from immuneACCESS, this table holds only the in-frame rearrangements with V and J called that TCRdb kept. Clones are partly lost; checked studies trace under half to an unresolved V gene and leave the rest unexplained. V and J calls and clone size follow that table, whereas D and trimming were derived from the DNA. For this sample the table gives about 73,000 clones, of which around 78% were detected only once. Of the sample, roughly a tenth falls within the top ten clones.

The clonotype comes from a human donor who received a COVID-19 vaccine. This material consisted of CD4+ T cells from PBMCs cultured with SARS-CoV-2 spike peptides, taken before COVID-19 vaccination. In the paper's terms, the cell subset or site label means: SARS-CoV-2 spike overlapping peptide pool stimulation. The V and J genes are TRBV7-7 and TRBJ2-3, with 11 junctional bases fitting TRBD2. Here is the DNA: TGTGCCAGCAGTCCCCTTCTAGCGGGGGGAACAGATACGCAGTATTTT. Its protein is CASSPLLAGGTDTQYF.